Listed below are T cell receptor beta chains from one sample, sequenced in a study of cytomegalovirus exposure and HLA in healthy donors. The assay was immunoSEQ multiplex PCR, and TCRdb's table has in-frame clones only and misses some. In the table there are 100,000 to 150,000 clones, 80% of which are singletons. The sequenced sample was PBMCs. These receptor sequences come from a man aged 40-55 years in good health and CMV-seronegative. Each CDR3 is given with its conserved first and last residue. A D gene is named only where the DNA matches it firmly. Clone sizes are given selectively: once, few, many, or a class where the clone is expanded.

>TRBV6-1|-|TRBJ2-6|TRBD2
TGTGCCAGCATCCGGGGGGGCTCTGGGGCCAACGTCCTGACTTTC
CASIRGGSGANVLTF
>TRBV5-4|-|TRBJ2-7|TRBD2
TGTGCCAGCAGCCCTGGGGCTAGCGGTTCCTACGAGCAGTACTTC
CASSPGASGSYEQYF
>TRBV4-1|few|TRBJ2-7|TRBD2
TGCGCCAGCAGCCAAGCCTCGTTAGCGGGGGGCTTTTACGAGCAGTACTTC
CASSQASLAGGFYEQYF
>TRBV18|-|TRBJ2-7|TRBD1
TGTGCCAGCTCAGAGGGACAGGCGGGCCCCTACGAGCAGTACTTC
CASSEGQAGPYEQYF
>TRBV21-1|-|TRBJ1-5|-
TGTGCCAGCAGCCCAACCAAGGGGTGGAGACAGCCCCAGCATTTT
CASSPTKGWRQPQHF
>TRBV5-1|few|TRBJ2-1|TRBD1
TGCGCCAGCAGTATACAGGGGGGCTACAATGAGCAGTTCTTC
CASSIQGGYNEQFF
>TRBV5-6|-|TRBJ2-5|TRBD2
TGTGCCAGCAGCTCAAGCGGGGGCCTCCAAGAGACCCAGTACTTC
CASSSSGGLQETQYF
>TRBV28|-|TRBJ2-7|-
TGTGCCAGCAGTTCCTCTGCCTACGAGCAGTACTTC
CASSSSAYEQYF
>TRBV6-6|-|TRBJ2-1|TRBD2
TGTGCCAGTTCAGATAGCGGGGGGTACAATGAGCAGTTCTTC
CASSDSGGYNEQFF
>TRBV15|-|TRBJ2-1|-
TGTGCCACCAGCAGAGGCCAAGCTAATGAGCAGTTCTTC
CATSRGQANEQFF
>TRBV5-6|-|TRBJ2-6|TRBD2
TGTGCCAGCAGCCTTTACGGGACTAGCGGGACTGGGGCCAACGTCCTGACTTTC
CASSLYGTSGTGANVLTF
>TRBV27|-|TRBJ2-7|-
TGTGCCAGCAGTCCCCTACAGGGCTACGAGCAGTACTTC
CASSPLQGYEQYF
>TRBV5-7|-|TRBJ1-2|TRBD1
TGTGCCAGCAGCCCGGGACAGGGGATTGGTGGCTACACCTTC
CASSPGQGIGGYTF
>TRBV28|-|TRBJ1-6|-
TGTGCCAGCAGTTTAACCGGGACCTATAATTCACCCCTCCACTTT
CASSLTGTYNSPLHF
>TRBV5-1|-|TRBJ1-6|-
TGCGCCAGCAGCATCCGGGGAAGTCGGAATTCACCCCTCCACTTT
CASSIRGSRNSPLHF
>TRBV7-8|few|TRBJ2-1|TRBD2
TGTGCCAGCAGCCTTGGACTAGCGGGAGAGAATGAGCAGTTCTTC
CASSLGLAGENEQFF
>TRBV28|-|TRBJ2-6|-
TGTGCCAGCAGTTCACCTTCACTCTCTGGGGCCAACGTCCTGACTTTC
CASSSPSLSGANVLTF
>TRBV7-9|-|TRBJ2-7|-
TGTGCCAGCAGCCCCTCCCCCTCGGGGTCCTACGAGCAGTACTTC
CASSPSPSGSYEQYF
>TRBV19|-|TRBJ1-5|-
TGTGCCAGTAGTATCTACAGGGTGGGACAGCCCCAGCATTTT
CASSIYRVGQPQHF
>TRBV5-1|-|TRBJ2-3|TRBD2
TGCGCCAGCAGCTTGGGTCTAGCGGGGGGTACGCAGTATTTT
CASSLGLAGGTQYF
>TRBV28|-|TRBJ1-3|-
TGTGCCAGCAGTTTATTTTCCCCCGGACAGCACTCTGGAAACACCATATATTTT
CASSLFSPGQHSGNTIYF
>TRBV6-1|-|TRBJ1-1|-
TGTGCCAGCAGTGATAACAGACTGAACACTGAAGCTTTCTTT
CASSDNRLNTEAFF
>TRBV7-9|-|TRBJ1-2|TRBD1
TGTGCCAGCAGCTCCAGGGGGCTCGGCTACACCTTC
CASSSRGLGYTF
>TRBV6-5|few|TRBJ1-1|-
TGTGCCAGCAAAAGACCGAGGGACACTGAAGCTTTCTTT
CASKRPRDTEAFF
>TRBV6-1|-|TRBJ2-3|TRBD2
TGTGCCAGCAGTGTTGGCGGACTAGCGGGGGCCAATGCAGATACGCAGTATTTT
CASSVGGLAGANADTQYF
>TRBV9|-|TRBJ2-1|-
TGTGCCAGCAGCCCTACCTTAATTGAGCAGTTCTTC
CASSPTLIEQFF
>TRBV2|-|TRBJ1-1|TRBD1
TGTGCCAGCAGGCCGCGTGGGACAGAGAACACTGAAGCTTTCTTT
CASRPRGTENTEAFF
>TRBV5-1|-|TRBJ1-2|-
TGCGCCAGCAGCTTGGAACCTACTGAACTCTATGGCTACACCTTC
CASSLEPTELYGYTF
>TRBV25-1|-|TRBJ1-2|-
TGTGCCAGCAGTGAAGGGGCTCCTGGCTACACCTTC
CASSEGAPGYTF
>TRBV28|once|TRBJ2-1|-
TGTGCCAGCAGTTTTTTGGTGACAGCCAATGAGCAGTTCTTC
CASSFLVTANEQFF
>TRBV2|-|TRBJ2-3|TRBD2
TGTGCCAGCAGTCGGACTAGCGGGACCACAGATACGCAGTATTTT
CASSRTSGTTDTQYF
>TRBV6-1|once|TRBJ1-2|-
TGTGCCAGCAGTGAAGCAGGTGGCGGCAACTATGGCTACACCTTC
CASSEAGGGNYGYTF
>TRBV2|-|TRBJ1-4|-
TGTGCCAGCAGTCAAGAAACAGGGTACGGTGAAAAACTGTTTTTT
CASSQETGYGEKLFF
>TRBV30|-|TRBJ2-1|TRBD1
TGTGCCTGGAGTGCAGCCGGGACAGCAAACAATGAGCAGTTCTTC
CAWSAAGTANNEQFF
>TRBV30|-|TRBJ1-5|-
TGTGCCTGGAGTAATCAGGGGTCGGGTCAGCCCCAGCATTTT
CAWSNQGSGQPQHF
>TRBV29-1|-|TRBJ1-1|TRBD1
TGCAGCGTGGAAAAGACAGGGGGCACTGAAGCTTTCTTT
CSVEKTGGTEAFF
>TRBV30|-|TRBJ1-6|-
TGTGCCCAAAATACAGGAGACTATAATTCACCCCTCCACTTT
CAQNTGDYNSPLHF
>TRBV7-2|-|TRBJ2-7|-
TGTGCCAGCAGCTCTGCCTACGAGCAGTACTTC
CASSSAYEQYF
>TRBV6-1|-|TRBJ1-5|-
TGTGCCAGCAGTGACAGTGGTCCCAATCAGCCCCAGCATTTT
CASSDSGPNQPQHF
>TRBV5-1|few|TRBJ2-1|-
TGCGCCAGCAGCGCGGGGACAGCACCTAATGAGCAGTTCTTC
CASSAGTAPNEQFF
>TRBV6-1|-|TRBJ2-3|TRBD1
TGTGCCAGCAGTCTAGGACAGGGTCCAACAGATACGCAGTATTTT
CASSLGQGPTDTQYF
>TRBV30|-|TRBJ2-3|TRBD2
TGTGCCTGGAGTGTAACGCTAGCGGGGGCAGATACGCAGTATTTT
CAWSVTLAGADTQYF
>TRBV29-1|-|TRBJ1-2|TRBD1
TGCAGCGTTGGGAAAGACAGGGGCTATGGCTACACCTTC
CSVGKDRGYGYTF